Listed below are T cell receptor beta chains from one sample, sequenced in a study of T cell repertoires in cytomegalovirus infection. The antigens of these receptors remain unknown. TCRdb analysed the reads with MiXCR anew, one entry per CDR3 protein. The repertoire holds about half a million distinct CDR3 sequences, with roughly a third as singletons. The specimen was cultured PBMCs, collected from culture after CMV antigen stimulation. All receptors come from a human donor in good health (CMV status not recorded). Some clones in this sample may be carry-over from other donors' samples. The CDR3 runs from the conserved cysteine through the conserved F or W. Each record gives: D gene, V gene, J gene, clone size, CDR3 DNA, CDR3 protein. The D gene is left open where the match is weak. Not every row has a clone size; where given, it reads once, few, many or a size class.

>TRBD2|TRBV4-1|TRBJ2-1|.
TGCGCCAGCACAACCGCGGGACTAGAGAACAATGAGCAGTTCTTC
CASTTAGLENNEQFF
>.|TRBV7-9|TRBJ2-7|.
TGTGCCAGCAGCTCGGTGGACTCTGACGCTGACGAGCAGTACTTC
CASSSVDSDADEQYF
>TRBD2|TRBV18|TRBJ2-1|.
TGTGCCAGCTCACCCCAATCGACTAGCGGGGTTGGGCATGAGCAGTTCTTC
CASSPQSTSGVGHEQFF
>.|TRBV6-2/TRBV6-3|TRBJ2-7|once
TGTGCCAGCAGTTATACTCACCGATACGAGCAGTACTTC
CASSYTHRYEQYF
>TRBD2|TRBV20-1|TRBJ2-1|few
TGCAGTGCTAGAGTGAGCGGGGTTTACAATGAGCAGTTCTTC
CSARVSGVYNEQFF
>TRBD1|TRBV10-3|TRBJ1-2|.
TGTGCCATCAGAGACGACAGGGACTGGGGCTACACCTTC
CAIRDDRDWGYTF
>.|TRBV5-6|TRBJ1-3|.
TGTGCCAGCAAGCTTCGAAGTGGGTGGTCTGGAAACACCATATATTTT
CASKLRSGWSGNTIYF
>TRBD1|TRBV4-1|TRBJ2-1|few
TGCGCCAGCAGCCATAATCAGGGACAGGGGGCGAGATACAATGAGCAGTTCTTC
CASSHNQGQGARYNEQFF
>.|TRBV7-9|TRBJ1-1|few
TGTGCCAGCAGCTTAGGGTGGGAAGCGAACACTGAAGCTTTCTTT
CASSLGWEANTEAFF
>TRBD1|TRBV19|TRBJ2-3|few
TGTGCCAGTAGTAACAGGGGCCCGAGCACAGATACGCAGTATTTT
CASSNRGPSTDTQYF
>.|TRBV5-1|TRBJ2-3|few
TGCGCCAGCAGCCCCCTCCCCCCCATGACAGATACGCAGTATTTT
CASSPLPPMTDTQYF
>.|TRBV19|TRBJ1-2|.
TGTGCCAGTAGTATAGACAACTCTAAGAGCTACACCTTC
CASSIDNSKSYTF
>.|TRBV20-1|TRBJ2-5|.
TGCAGTGCTCGTAGGGCCCTAGGCCTAGAGACCCAGTACTTC
CSARRALGLETQYF
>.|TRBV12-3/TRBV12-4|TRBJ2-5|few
TGTGCCAGCAGTCCTCCAATGGGGCTGGAGACCCAGTACTTC
CASSPPMGLETQYF
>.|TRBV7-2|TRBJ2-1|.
TGTGCCAGCAGCTTTGTGAGGGACAATGAGTATGTGTATGAGCAGTTCTTC
CASSFVRDNEYVYEQFF
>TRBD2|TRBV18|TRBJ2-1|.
TGTGCCAGCTCACCTAGACGGGAGGGCCTCTTCAATGAGCAGTTCTTC
CASSPRREGLFNEQFF
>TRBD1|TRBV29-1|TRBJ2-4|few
TGCAGCGTTGTTGGGCAGGGGGATTTCGGGAACATTCAGTACTTC
CSVVGQGDFGNIQYF
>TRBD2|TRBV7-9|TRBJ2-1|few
TGTGCCAGCAGCCTGAGACTAGCGGGAGGTCCGGCTCTTTACAATGAGCAGTTCTTC
CASSLRLAGGPALYNEQFF
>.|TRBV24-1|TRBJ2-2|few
TGTGCCACCAGTGATCCCAAAGCGAACACCGGGGAGCTGTTTTTT
CATSDPKANTGELFF
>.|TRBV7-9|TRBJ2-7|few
TGTGCCAGCAGCCCAACCGGACGGGAAACCTACGAGCAGTACTTC
CASSPTGRETYEQYF
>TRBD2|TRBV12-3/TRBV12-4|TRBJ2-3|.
TGTGCCAGCAGTTTTTACGTAGCGGGAGGGCTAACAGATACGCAGTATTTT
CASSFYVAGGLTDTQYF
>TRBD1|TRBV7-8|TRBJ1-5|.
TGTGCCAGCAGCTTAGCGCGCGGGGACAGGGTAGTTGTGCAGCCCCAGCATTTT
CASSLARGDRVVVQPQHF
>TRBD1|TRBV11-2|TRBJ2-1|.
TGTGCCAGCAGCGGTGAACGGACAGGGATACACAATGAGCAGTTCTTC
CASSGERTGIHNEQFF
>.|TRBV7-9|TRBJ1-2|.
TGTGCCAGCAGCTTACCGTCAGAAGCTAACTATGGCTACACCTTC
CASSLPSEANYGYTF
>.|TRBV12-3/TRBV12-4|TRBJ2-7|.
TGTGCCAGCACTACTGGGGACGCCTATAACTACGAGCAGTACTTC
CASTTGDAYNYEQYF
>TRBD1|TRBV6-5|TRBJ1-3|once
TGTGCCAGCAGGACAGGGTTGGCTGGAAACACCATATATTTT
CASRTGLAGNTIYF
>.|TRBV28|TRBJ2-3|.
TGTGCCAGCAGTCTCTTTGGGCGGGTCGTTACAGATACGCAGTATTTT
CASSLFGRVVTDTQYF
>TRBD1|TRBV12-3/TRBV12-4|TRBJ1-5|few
TGTGCCAGCAGGAAGACAGGGACAAATCAGCCCCAGCATTTT
CASRKTGTNQPQHF
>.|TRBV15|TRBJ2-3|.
TGTGCCACCAGCAGAGAGTTGGCTACGCAGTATTTT
CATSRELATQYF
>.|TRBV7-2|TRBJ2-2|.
TGTGCCAGCAGCTTGAATGACATGGGAGCCGGGGAGCTGTTGTTT
CASSLNDMGAGELLF
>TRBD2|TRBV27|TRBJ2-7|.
TGTGCCATCCGACAATCAGCGGGAGAATCCGAGCAGTACTTC
CAIRQSAGESEQYF
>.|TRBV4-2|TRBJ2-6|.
TGTGCCAGCAGCCAAGATGCTGCTCCTGGGGCCAACGTCCTGACTTTC
CASSQDAAPGANVLTF
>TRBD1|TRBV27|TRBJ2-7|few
TGTGCCAGCAGTCCCACAGGGGGCTTGGAGTACGAGCAGTACTTC
CASSPTGGLEYEQYF
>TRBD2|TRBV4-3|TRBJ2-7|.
TGCGCCAGCGGCCAGGCTAGCGGATACGAGCAGTACTTC
CASGQASGYEQYF
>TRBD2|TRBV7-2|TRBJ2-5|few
TGTGCCAGCAGCTTAGACTCTAGCGGCCAAGAGACCCAGTACTTC
CASSLDSSGQETQYF
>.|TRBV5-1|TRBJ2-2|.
TGCGCCAGCAGCCCCCTGGCGGGAGGGGAGCTGTTTTTT
CASSPLAGGELFF
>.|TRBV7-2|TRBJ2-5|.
TGTGCCAGCAGCCCCCCACGGTACCAAGAGACCCAGTACTTC
CASSPPRYQETQYF
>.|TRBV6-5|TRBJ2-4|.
TGTGCCAGCAGTTACTCCCGCGATACACTAGCCAAAAACATTCAGTACTTC
CASSYSRDTLAKNIQYF
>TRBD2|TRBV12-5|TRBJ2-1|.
TGTGCTAGTGGTTTGTTAGCGGGGGCCTACAATGAGCAGTTCTTC
CASGLLAGAYNEQFF
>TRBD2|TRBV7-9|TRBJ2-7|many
TGTGCCAGCACCGAAGGGACTAGCGTTTACGAGCAGTACTTC
CASTEGTSVYEQYF
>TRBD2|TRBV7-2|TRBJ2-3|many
TGTGCCAGCAGCTTCGGGGGACTAGCGGGAACAGATACGCAGTATTTT
CASSFGGLAGTDTQYF
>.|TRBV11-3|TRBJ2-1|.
TGTGCCAGCAGCGGGTCGGCGGAGGGGCGGTTCTTC
CASSGSAEGRFF
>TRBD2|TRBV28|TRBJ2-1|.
TGTGCCAGCAGGCCAGCGGGAGAGTATCACAATGAGCAGTTCTTC
CASRPAGEYHNEQFF
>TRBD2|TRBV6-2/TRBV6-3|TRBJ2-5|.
TGTGCCAGCAGTTCTCCGGGACTAGCGGGAGGCCAGGAGACCCAGTACTTC
CASSSPGLAGGQETQYF
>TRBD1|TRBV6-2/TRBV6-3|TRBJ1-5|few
TGTGCCAGCAGCGCAGGGACAGGGGTACCTAGCAATCAGCCCCAGCATTTT
CASSAGTGVPSNQPQHF
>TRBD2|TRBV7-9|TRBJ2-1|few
TGTGCCAGCAGCTTACCAGCGGGGCACAATGAGCAGTTCTTC
CASSLPAGHNEQFF
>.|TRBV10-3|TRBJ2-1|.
TGTGCCATCAGTCCGACTGCATTCAATGAGCAGTTCTTC
CAISPTAFNEQFF
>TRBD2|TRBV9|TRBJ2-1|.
TGTGCCAGCAGCCAGGGAACTAGCGGGAGGTATGAGCAGTTCTTC
CASSQGTSGRYEQFF
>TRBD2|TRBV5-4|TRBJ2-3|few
TGTGCCAGCAGCCCGAGGCTGGGACTAGCGGATAGCACAGATACGCAGTATTTT
CASSPRLGLADSTDTQYF